These 2 T cell receptor beta chains originate from one sample sequenced in a study of blood T cells in healthy people across ages. Using a J-beta primer mix together with a sample-barcoded 5' primer, a second PCR was run for roughly 6 to 11 cycles. TCRdb re-called the 5' RACE reads through MiXCR, storing one row per CDR3 protein. The sample yields approximately 900,000 distinct CDR3 sequences, about 29% seen once. This sample was also put to use in a study of T cells of mothers and their children.

Sequenced input: blood. These receptor sequences come from a woman aged 40 to 50 in good health.

The chain links TRBV28 to TRBJ1-5; D is ambiguous. Deletions cut 3 bases from V and 2 bases from J, with 8 bases between. From germline, CDR1 is MDHEN and CDR2 SYDVKM. This CDR3 contains 14 residues. CDR3 residues: CASSFFERNQPQHF. The DNA of the CDR3 is TGTGCCAGCAGTTTTTTCGAGCGCAATCAGCCCCAGCATTTT.

This chain links TRBV5-1 with TRBJ1-4; TRBD1 might be the D (6 bases). The V end lost 3 bases, the J end lost 4 bases, and 13 bases lay between the germline ends. The V gene's germline CDR1 is SGHRS and CDR2 YFSETQ. This CDR3 is 15 amino acids long. The CDR3: CASSSSGAGNEKLFF. CDR3 sequence (DNA): TGCGCCAGCAGCTCTTCGGGGGCGGGTAATGAAAAACTGTTTTTT. Full variable domain (outside the CDR3, taken from reference TRBV5-1 and TRBJ1-4): KAGVTQTPRYLIKTRGQQVTLSCSPISGHRSVSWYQQTPGQGLQFLFEYFSETQRNKGNFPGRFSGRQFSNSRSEMNVSTLELGDSALYLCASSSSGAGNEKLFFGSGTQLSVL.